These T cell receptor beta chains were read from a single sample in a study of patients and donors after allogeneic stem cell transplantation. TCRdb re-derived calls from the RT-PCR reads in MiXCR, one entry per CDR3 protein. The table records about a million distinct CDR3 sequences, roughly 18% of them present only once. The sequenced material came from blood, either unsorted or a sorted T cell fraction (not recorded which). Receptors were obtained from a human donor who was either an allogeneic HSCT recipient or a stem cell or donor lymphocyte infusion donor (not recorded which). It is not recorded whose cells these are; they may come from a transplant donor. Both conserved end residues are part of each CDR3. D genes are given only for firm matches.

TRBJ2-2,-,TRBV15,CATSRDPPGKNTGELFF
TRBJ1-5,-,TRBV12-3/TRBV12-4,CASSPDSHNQPQHF
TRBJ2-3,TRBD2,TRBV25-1,CASSDTSGGDTQYF
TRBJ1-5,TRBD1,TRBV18,CASSPGTGGVPQHF
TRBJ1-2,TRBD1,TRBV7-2,CASSFLDRGGGYTF
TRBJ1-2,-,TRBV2,CASVGQALSYGYTF
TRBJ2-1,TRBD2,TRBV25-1,CASSPGLNPSYNEQFF
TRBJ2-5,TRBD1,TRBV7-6,CASSLDRGRWKTQYF
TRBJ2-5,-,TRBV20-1,CSATKQGGETQYF
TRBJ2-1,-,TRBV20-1,CSARDSDEQFF
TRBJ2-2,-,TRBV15,CATSRDDGYTGELFF
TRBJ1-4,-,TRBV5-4,CASSYHGGREKLFF
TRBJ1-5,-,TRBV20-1,CSARPTTLQPQHF
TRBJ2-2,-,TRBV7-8,CASYRGEGLAAGELFF
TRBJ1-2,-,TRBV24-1,CATSEGGVDYGYTF
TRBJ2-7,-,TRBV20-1,CSARRPQSSYEQYF
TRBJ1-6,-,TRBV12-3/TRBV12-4,CASSFSRDLSPLHF
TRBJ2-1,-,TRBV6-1,CASRGRGAYNEQFF
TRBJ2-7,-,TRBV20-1,CSARDLSELSGPAFTYEQYF
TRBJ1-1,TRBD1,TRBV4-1,CASSQEKRQGITEAFF
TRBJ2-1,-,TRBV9,CASSVAQTRGEQFF
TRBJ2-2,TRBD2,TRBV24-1,CATSDWGGDSNTGELFF
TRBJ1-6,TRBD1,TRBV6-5,CASSYDRASSPLHF
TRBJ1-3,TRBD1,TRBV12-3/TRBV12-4,CASSRTGDFSGNTIYF